These T cell receptor beta chains were read from a single sample in a study of blood T cell repertoires in COVID-19. TCRdb's copy holds only in-frame clones and misses some; the assay was immunoSEQ multiplex PCR. The sample holds tens of thousands of clones, around 87% seen once. The specimen was peripheral blood. These TCRs come from a man aged 35-49 years with acute or convalescent COVID-19. Each CDR3 is given with its conserved first and last residue. The D gene is left open where the match is weak.

J gene: TRBJ1-2; D gene: NA; V gene: TRBV19; CDR3 protein: CASSLSGTSNYGYTF
J gene: TRBJ1-1; D gene: TRBD1; V gene: TRBV4-1; CDR3 protein: CASSQERGQGRTEAFF
J gene: TRBJ1-1; D gene: NA; V gene: TRBV6-6; CDR3 protein: CASRYARDTEAFF
J gene: TRBJ2-7; D gene: TRBD1; V gene: TRBV5-5; CDR3 protein: CASSHQGVTYEQYF
J gene: TRBJ1-1; D gene: NA; V gene: TRBV18; CDR3 protein: CASSADRYTEAFF
J gene: TRBJ1-2; D gene: TRBD1; V gene: TRBV30; CDR3 protein: CAWKGTGAIYGYTF
J gene: TRBJ1-6; D gene: NA; V gene: TRBV4-2; CDR3 protein: CASSQGPTDTTYNSPLHF
J gene: TRBJ2-5; D gene: NA; V gene: TRBV9; CDR3 protein: CASSVDSQETQYF
J gene: TRBJ2-3; D gene: NA; V gene: TRBV27; CDR3 protein: CASSAQGTLLTDTQYF
J gene: TRBJ1-4; D gene: TRBD1; V gene: TRBV4-2; CDR3 protein: CASSQFSGTGGEKLFF
J gene: TRBJ1-3; D gene: NA; V gene: TRBV6-1; CDR3 protein: CASSEVVYSGNTIYF
J gene: TRBJ2-7; D gene: NA; V gene: TRBV11-2; CDR3 protein: CASSLDSGTAYEQYF
J gene: TRBJ1-6; D gene: NA; V gene: TRBV2; CDR3 protein: CASSPVTGRADRNSPLHF
J gene: TRBJ1-3; D gene: TRBD1; V gene: TRBV7-9; CDR3 protein: CASSWGQGVGNTIYF
J gene: TRBJ2-1; D gene: TRBD2; V gene: TRBV7-2; CDR3 protein: CASRLSGGSSYNEQFF
J gene: TRBJ2-1; D gene: NA; V gene: TRBV11-1; CDR3 protein: CASSLWGVTDNEQFF
J gene: TRBJ1-5; D gene: NA; V gene: TRBV30; CDR3 protein: CAWRAGVGYSNQPQHF
J gene: TRBJ1-2; D gene: TRBD1; V gene: TRBV30; CDR3 protein: CAWTPGQAEVGYTF
J gene: TRBJ1-5; D gene: NA; V gene: TRBV27; CDR3 protein: CASSPAGFPSNQPQHF
J gene: TRBJ2-2; D gene: TRBD2; V gene: TRBV29-1; CDR3 protein: CSVRVGGTGELFF
J gene: TRBJ1-4; D gene: NA; V gene: TRBV11-2; CDR3 protein: CASSPGGGSGEKLFF
J gene: TRBJ2-7; D gene: NA; V gene: TRBV6-5; CDR3 protein: CASRSIGGSEQYF
J gene: TRBJ1-2; D gene: TRBD1; V gene: TRBV10-2; CDR3 protein: CASSDPGQVWGYTF
J gene: TRBJ1-2; D gene: NA; V gene: TRBV27; CDR3 protein: CASSKASGEGGYTF
J gene: TRBJ2-1; D gene: NA; V gene: TRBV7-9; CDR3 protein: CASSSVTPTSNEQFF
J gene: TRBJ2-1; D gene: TRBD2; V gene: TRBV19; CDR3 protein: CASSIVAGDYNEQFF
J gene: TRBJ2-6; D gene: TRBD1; V gene: TRBV14; CDR3 protein: CASSHLFTSGVPGQGSGANVLTF
J gene: TRBJ1-1; D gene: NA; V gene: TRBV6-1; CDR3 protein: CASSERGSMNTEAFF
J gene: TRBJ1-2; D gene: NA; V gene: TRBV9; CDR3 protein: CASSVDPNLNYGYTF
J gene: TRBJ2-5; D gene: TRBD2; V gene: TRBV5-6; CDR3 protein: CASSFGKSAGASETQYF
J gene: TRBJ1-1; D gene: NA; V gene: TRBV11-2; CDR3 protein: CASSSGAGQLTEAFF
J gene: TRBJ1-3; D gene: NA; V gene: TRBV5-1; CDR3 protein: CASSLAGSSGNTIYF
J gene: TRBJ1-4; D gene: TRBD1; V gene: TRBV7-2; CDR3 protein: CASSLVGGTGGGKLFF
J gene: TRBJ1-2; D gene: NA; V gene: TRBV30; CDR3 protein: CALTRTVSYGYTF
J gene: TRBJ1-1; D gene: NA; V gene: TRBV6-5; CDR3 protein: CASTLSGTDTEAFF
J gene: TRBJ1-5; D gene: NA; V gene: TRBV19; CDR3 protein: CASNVEDQPQHF
J gene: TRBJ1-1; D gene: NA; V gene: TRBV7-9; CDR3 protein: CASSLVVRGGTEAFF
J gene: TRBJ2-3; D gene: NA; V gene: TRBV7-9; CDR3 protein: CASSFGTGGTDTQYF
J gene: TRBJ1-6; D gene: NA; V gene: TRBV7-8; CDR3 protein: CASSLSIGSFSYNSPLHF
J gene: TRBJ2-7; D gene: NA; V gene: TRBV5-4; CDR3 protein: CASSLGEAGDYEQYF
J gene: TRBJ2-1; D gene: NA; V gene: TRBV27; CDR3 protein: CASSREEMIGGYNEQFF
J gene: TRBJ1-2; D gene: NA; V gene: TRBV30; CDR3 protein: CAWSPKSSIVSYGYTF
J gene: TRBJ2-1; D gene: TRBD1; V gene: TRBV19; CDR3 protein: CASSGRTGMMIF
J gene: TRBJ1-3; D gene: NA; V gene: TRBV6-5; CDR3 protein: CASSYRRTAGNTIYF
J gene: TRBJ1-2; D gene: NA; V gene: TRBV14; CDR3 protein: CASSQDSEEYRYGYTF